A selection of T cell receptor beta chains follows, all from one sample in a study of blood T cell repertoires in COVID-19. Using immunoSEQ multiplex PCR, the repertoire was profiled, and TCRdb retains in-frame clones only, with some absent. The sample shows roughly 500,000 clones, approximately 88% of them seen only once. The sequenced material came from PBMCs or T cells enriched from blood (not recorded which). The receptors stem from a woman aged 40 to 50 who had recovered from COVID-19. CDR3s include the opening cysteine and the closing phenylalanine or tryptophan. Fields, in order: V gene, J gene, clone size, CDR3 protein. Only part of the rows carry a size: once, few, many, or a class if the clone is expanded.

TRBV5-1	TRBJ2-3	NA	CASSLPSTDTQYF
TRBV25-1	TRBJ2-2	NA	CASTDARGTGELFF
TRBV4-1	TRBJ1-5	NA	CASSRAGTVTPNQPQHF
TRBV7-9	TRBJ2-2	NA	CASSSSPGELFF
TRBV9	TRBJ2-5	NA	CASSVDRTIQETQYF
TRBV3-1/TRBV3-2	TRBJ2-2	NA	CASSQDRISGRSNTGELFF
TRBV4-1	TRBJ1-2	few	CASSQVSPQYGYTF
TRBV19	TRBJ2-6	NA	CASSIPQARHVLTF
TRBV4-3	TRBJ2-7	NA	CASSQVSMAGVGEQYF
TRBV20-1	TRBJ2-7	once	CSASVDSISYEQYF
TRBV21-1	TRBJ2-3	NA	CASSKHRGDTDTQYF
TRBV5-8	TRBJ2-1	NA	CASSFGGSGDEQFF
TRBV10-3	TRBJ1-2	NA	CAISDIRQAQLYGGYTF
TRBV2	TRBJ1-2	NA	CASSNTPGQIYYGYTF
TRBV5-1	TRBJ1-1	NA	CASSLGGTLNTEAFF
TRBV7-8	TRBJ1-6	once	CASSQQRAFSYNSPLHF
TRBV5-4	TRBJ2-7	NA	CASSLELAESYEQYF
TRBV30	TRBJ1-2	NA	CAFLKGRIDYGYTF
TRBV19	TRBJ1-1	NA	CASSIVGAGVAEAFF
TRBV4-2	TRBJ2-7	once	CASSQVSGAGPYEQYF
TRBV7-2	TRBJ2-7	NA	CASSPGGRGRYEQYF
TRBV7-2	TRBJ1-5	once	CASSQFNQPQHF
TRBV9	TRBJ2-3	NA	CASSVGSVSTDTQYF
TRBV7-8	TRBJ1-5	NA	CASSSTGAQSNQPQHF
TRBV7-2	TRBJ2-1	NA	CASSLRDNEQFF
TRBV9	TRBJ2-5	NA	CASSTEAGVGETQYF
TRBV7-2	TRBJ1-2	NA	CASGATPMGYGYTF
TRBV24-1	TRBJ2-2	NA	CATSEPTTGSTGELFF
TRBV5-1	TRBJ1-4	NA	CASSLADSFNEKLFF
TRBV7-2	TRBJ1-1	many	CASSLGGQGLAMNTEAFF
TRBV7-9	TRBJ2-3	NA	CASSLGRAGGSHTDTQYF
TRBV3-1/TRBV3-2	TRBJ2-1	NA	CASNPGGGYNEQFF
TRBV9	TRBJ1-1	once	CASSVSSYTEAFF
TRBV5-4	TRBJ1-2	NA	CASSLMGAPNYGYTF
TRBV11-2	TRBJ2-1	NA	CASSLDPGHNEQFF
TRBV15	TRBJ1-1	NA	CATSRDLKGLTEAFF
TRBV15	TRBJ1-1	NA	CATSSNRGVRTEAFF
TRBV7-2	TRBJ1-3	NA	CASSSFHSDTIYF